A selection of T cell receptor beta chains follows, all from one sample in a study of early T cells in non-severe SARS-CoV-2 infection. TCRdb re-called the 5' RACE reads through MiXCR, storing one row per CDR3 protein. The sample includes approximately 97,000 distinct CDR3 sequences, approximately 9.9% seen only once; the top ten take 4.7%. This material consisted of whole blood, taken at baseline. The receptors were gathered from an adult who was a healthcare worker with PCR-confirmed SARS-CoV-2 infection or an uninfected control (not recorded which). Both conserved end residues are part of each CDR3. The D gene is left open where the match is weak. Size tells how often a clone was seen (once, few, many) or the class of an expanded clone, and some rows leave it out.

CDR3nt	CDR3aa	j_gene	abundance	len	d_gene	v_gene
TGTGCCAGCAGACATTCACTGGGGGCTTTGACTGAAGCTTTCTTT	CASRHSLGALTEAFF	TRBJ1-1	.	15	.	TRBV5-8
TGTGCCAGCAGCGTACTAGCGGGAGAGTCAGATACGCAGTATTTT	CASSVLAGESDTQYF	TRBJ2-3	.	15	TRBD2	TRBV3-1
TGTGCCAGCAGTTTACACGAGCAGTACTTC	CASSLHEQYF	TRBJ2-7	many	10	.	TRBV12-3/TRBV12-4
TGCGCCAGCAGTGAGGCTAGAAGTGTACGCAATGAGCAGTTCTTC	CASSEARSVRNEQFF	TRBJ2-1	.	15	.	TRBV10-1
TGCAGTGCCCAAAGCCTGAACACCGGGGAGCTGTTTTTT	CSAQSLNTGELFF	TRBJ2-2	many	13	.	TRBV20-1
TGTGCCAGCAGCTTAGAAGGGGGCAATTCACCCCTCCACTTT	CASSLEGGNSPLHF	TRBJ1-6	many	14	TRBD1	TRBV7-9
TGTGCCACCAGTAAAGGGACCTACCGCACAGATACGCAGTATTTT	CATSKGTYRTDTQYF	TRBJ2-3	many	15	.	TRBV24-1
TGTGCCAGCAGCCAAGATTTGGTCACCGGGAGGAGGGAGCAGTACTTC	CASSQDLVTGRREQYF	TRBJ2-7	many	16	TRBD2	TRBV3-1
TGCAGTGCGGAACAGGGTAGGGGGATTGGAGGGGCCAACGTCCTGACTTTC	CSAEQGRGIGGANVLTF	TRBJ2-6	.	17	.	TRBV20-1
TGTGCCAGCAGCTCGGACAGCTACGAGCAGTACTTC	CASSSDSYEQYF	TRBJ2-7	many	12	.	TRBV18
TGTGCCAGCAGCTTGCACATCGGACCCACCACCGATGAGCAGTTCTTC	CASSLHIGPTTDEQFF	TRBJ2-1	few	16	.	TRBV7-2
TGTGCCAGCAGCCAAGACGTAACTACGGGCAGGGAGCAGTACTTC	CASSQDVTTGREQYF	TRBJ2-7	.	15	.	TRBV3-1
TGTGCCAGCAGCGTAGAACCGGGCTCCTACAATGAGCAGTTCTTC	CASSVEPGSYNEQFF	TRBJ2-1	.	15	.	TRBV9
TGCAGTGCTATTGACCCGAATACGCAGTATTTT	CSAIDPNTQYF	TRBJ2-3	many	11	.	TRBV20-1
TGTGCCGGCGGCAGCTCACCCTACGAGCAGTACTTC	CAGGSSPYEQYF	TRBJ2-7	.	12	.	TRBV2
TGTGCCAGCAGTGAGTATTCGGGGGTAACTCATCAGCCCCAGCATTTT	CASSEYSGVTHQPQHF	TRBJ1-5	many	16	.	TRBV2
TGTGCCAGCAGCGCAAAACAAGGACAGCTCGTGGGCACCGGGGAGCTGTTTTTT	CASSAKQGQLVGTGELFF	TRBJ2-2	.	18	.	TRBV5-6
TGTGCCAGCAGCTTGGGGGCTTTCACTGAAGCTTTCTTT	CASSLGAFTEAFF	TRBJ1-1	.	13	.	TRBV7-2
TGTGCCAGCAGGGACGGGGGGAACTCCTATAATTCACCCCTCCACTTT	CASRDGGNSYNSPLHF	TRBJ1-6	few	16	.	TRBV6-6
TGTGCCAGCAGCTTGGCGGGGGCGCCCGGGGAGCTGTTTTTT	CASSLAGAPGELFF	TRBJ2-2	few	14	.	TRBV7-2
TGTGCCAGCGTGGGACCAATCCAAGACTACAATGAGCAGTTCTTC	CASVGPIQDYNEQFF	TRBJ2-1	.	15	.	TRBV12-3/TRBV12-4
TGCAGTGCTCGAGAAGGAGCCCCACAAAACTATGGCTACACCTTC	CSAREGAPQNYGYTF	TRBJ1-2	few	15	.	TRBV20-1
TGTGCCAGCAGCTCCTTAGGTACCTACGAGCAGTACTTC	CASSSLGTYEQYF	TRBJ2-7	few	13	.	TRBV7-2
TGCAGTGCTAGAGATATGGCGGAGGGAACTAATGAAAAACTGTTTTTT	CSARDMAEGTNEKLFF	TRBJ1-4	few	16	.	TRBV20-1
TGCAGTGCTAGCCCGACGGGAGGAAGGCAGGAAAAACTGTTTTTT	CSASPTGGRQEKLFF	TRBJ1-4	many	15	.	TRBV20-1
TGTGCCAGCAGCCAAGTTAGCACTGAAGCTTTCTTT	CASSQVSTEAFF	TRBJ1-1	.	12	.	TRBV3-1
TGTGCCAGCAGAGAAAGGACAGGGTTCTATGGCTACACCTTC	CASRERTGFYGYTF	TRBJ1-2	.	14	TRBD1	TRBV2
TGTGCCAGCAGCTTGGGACAGAAACTAGCGGGGATCTCCTACAATGAGCAGTTCTTC	CASSLGQKLAGISYNEQFF	TRBJ2-1	few	19	TRBD2	TRBV11-2
TGTGCCACCAGCCCCGGACAGGGGGGTCACTACGAGCAGTACTTC	CATSPGQGGHYEQYF	TRBJ2-7	few	15	TRBD1	TRBV24-1
TGTGCCAGCAGTTTAGGGGAACAGTCCTATGGCTACACCTTC	CASSLGEQSYGYTF	TRBJ1-2	many	14	.	TRBV12-3/TRBV12-4
TGTGCCAGCAGTGCCATCACAGGGGTCAATGAAAAACTGTTTTTT	CASSAITGVNEKLFF	TRBJ1-4	.	15	TRBD1	TRBV2
TGTGCCAGCAGCATGACTAGCACAGAAGAGACCCAGTACTTC	CASSMTSTEETQYF	TRBJ2-5	few	14	TRBD2	TRBV5-4
TGTGCCACCAGCAGACGCCCCTCGGACAGCGGGAGTCTTTACGAGCAGTACTTC	CATSRRPSDSGSLYEQYF	TRBJ2-7	many	18	TRBD2	TRBV15
TGCAGTGCTAGGGGTCTACAGGGGTTTTCCCACGAGCAGTACTTC	CSARGLQGFSHEQYF	TRBJ2-7	.	15	TRBD1	TRBV20-1
TGTGCCAGCAGCTCCACCCCCAGCTCCTACGAGCAGTACTTC	CASSSTPSSYEQYF	TRBJ2-7	.	14	.	TRBV11-2
TGCGCCAGCAGCCCGACCGCGAGCACAGATACGCAGTATTTT	CASSPTASTDTQYF	TRBJ2-3	many	14	.	TRBV4-1
TGTGCCAGCAGTGCTGACAGGGGAGCCTACGAGCAGTACTTC	CASSADRGAYEQYF	TRBJ2-7	few	14	TRBD1	TRBV2
TGTGCCAGCAGAGAACAGGGGATGGAGACCCAGTACTTC	CASREQGMETQYF	TRBJ2-5	few	13	TRBD1	TRBV6-6
TGTGCCAGCAGCTTGGGACTAGCGGGGCACAATGAGCAGTTCTTC	CASSLGLAGHNEQFF	TRBJ2-1	.	15	TRBD2	TRBV7-3
TGCAGTGCTACCAGGACTAGCGGGAGTCCAGATACGCAGTATTTT	CSATRTSGSPDTQYF	TRBJ2-3	.	15	TRBD2	TRBV20-1
TGTGCCAGCAGCCGCCGGTACACAGATACGCAGTATTTT	CASSRRYTDTQYF	TRBJ2-3	.	13	.	TRBV14
TGCAGCGTTGGGGAGGGCGCGGGCTACACCTTC	CSVGEGAGYTF	TRBJ1-2	few	11	.	TRBV29-1
TGCGCCAGCAGTGAATCCGGGATCCCCACGAGTCAACTGTTTTTT	CASSESGIPTSQLFF	TRBJ1-4	.	15	.	TRBV10-2
TGCAGTGCTAGTTTAGCCTTTGAAGCTTTCTTT	CSASLAFEAFF	TRBJ1-1	few	11	.	TRBV20-1
TGCAGCGCCCTCGGACTAGCGGGGCCCTACGAGCAGTACTTC	CSALGLAGPYEQYF	TRBJ2-7	few	14	TRBD2	TRBV29-1